The 26 T cell receptor beta chains below come from one sample, sequenced in a study. Amplification of TRBV12-4/TRBJ1-2 clonotypes used adaptor-ligated barcode primers. MiXCR, run by TCRdb on the multiplex PCR reads, gives a single entry per CDR3 protein. The repertoire consists of about 1,000 distinct CDR3 sequences, with roughly 5.6% occurring once and the leading ten covering 7% to 8%. The sequenced sample consisted of naive CD4+ T cells sorted from blood. The subset denotes: naive CD4+ T cells, CD4+CD45RA+CD25-. The receptors here all came from a female donor with breast cancer.

This clonotype is classed as medium-sized (0.01 to 0.1%). V usage is TRBV12-3 or TRBV12-4 and J usage is TRBJ1-2; D gene unclear. The CDR3 totals 12 residues. The V and J ends lost 1 base and 8 bases respectively, with 8 bases between them. The CDR3 DNA is TGTGCCAGCAGTTTAGAGCTCGGAGGCTACACCTTC. Translated, it gives CASSLELGGYTF.

This clonotype rates as large (0.1 to 1%). The chain recombines TRBV12-3 or TRBV12-4 with TRBJ1-2; D gene uncertain. The CDR3 loop spans 12 amino acids. V was pared by 6 bases and J by 6 bases, with 11 bases between. The CDR3 loop is CASSSSRDGYTF. The CDR3 DNA reads as TGTGCCAGCAGCTCTTCGAGGGATGGCTACACCTTC.

This clonotype is large (0.1 to 1%) within its sample. The chain has TRBV12-3 or TRBV12-4 and TRBJ1-2; D possibly corresponds to TRBD1 (5 bases). Deletions cut 5 bases from V and 4 bases from J, with 14 bases between. The CDR3 is made up of 14 amino acids. The CDR3 protein is CASSPGQPSYGYTF. CDR3 bases: TGTGCCAGCAGTCCCGGACAACCCTCCTATGGCTACACCTTC.

The chain couples TRBV12-3 or TRBV12-4 to TRBJ1-2; TRBD1 matches 7 bases. V lost 6 bases to trimming and J lost 6 bases; unmatched junction nucleotides: 7. There are 13 residues in the CDR3. CDR3 in amino acids: CASRGRTGDGYTF. The CDR3 nucleotides read TGTGCCAGCAGGGGACGGACAGGTGATGGCTACACCTTC.

This clonotype rates as large. This chain links TRBV12-3 or TRBV12-4 with TRBJ1-2; TRBD1 might be the D (5 bases). Trimming pared 5 bases from V and 7 bases from J, leaving 8 bases between. CDR3 size: 11 residues. CDR3 coding DNA: TGTGCCAGCAGTCCGGGACTTGGCTACACCTTC. This sequence encodes CASSPGLGYTF.

This clonotype qualifies as large. The rearrangement uses TRBV12-3 or TRBV12-4 and TRBJ1-2; 9 bases are shared with TRBD1. The V gene end was trimmed by 5 bases and the J gene end by 5 bases; junction bases not matched to a gene: 12. CDR3 length: 16 amino acids. The CDR3 DNA follows: TGTGCCAGCAGTCCCGGGACAGGGACAACAGTATATGGCTACACCTTC. Protein product: CASSPGTGTTVYGYTF.

This clonotype is classed as medium-sized. J is TRBJ1-2 and V is TRBV12-3 or TRBV12-4, with D uncertain. The CDR3 runs to 13 residues. Trimming left V 5 bases short and J 6 bases short, with 13 bases between. The CDR3 spells CASSHTVKDGYTF. The CDR3 bases are TGTGCCAGCAGTCACACTGTCAAAGATGGCTACACCTTC.

By share of the sample, this clonotype is medium-sized. This chain uses TRBV12-3 or TRBV12-4 with TRBJ1-2; TRBD1 agrees at 7 bases. The ends lost 5 bases at V and 2 bases at J; junction bases unmatched: 5. This CDR3 is built from 14 residues. The CDR3 loop reads CASSQTQGNYGYTF. The CDR3 DNA follows: TGTGCCAGCAGTCAAACACAGGGGAACTATGGCTACACCTTC.

This clonotype is termed medium-sized. The V and J genes are TRBV12-3 or TRBV12-4 and TRBJ1-2; D remains unclear. This CDR3 has 14 amino acids. V lost 2 bases to trimming and J lost 2 bases, with 9 bases between them. This chain's CDR3 is CASSLRDLNYGYTF. The CDR3 nucleotides are TGTGCCAGCAGTTTAAGAGATTTAAACTATGGCTACACCTTC.

In this sample, this clonotype is medium-sized. The V call is TRBV12-3 or TRBV12-4, the J call TRBJ1-2, with D possibly TRBD1 on 5 matching bases. This CDR3 has 13 residues. Deletions cut 6 bases from V and 7 bases from J, with 15 bases between. CDR3 nucleotides: TGTGCCAGCAGAACAGGAGGAGGGAGTGGCTACACCTTC. Its translation: CASRTGGGSGYTF.

This clonotype is termed large (0.1 to 1%). The V and J genes are TRBV12-3 or TRBV12-4 and TRBJ1-2; a possible D gene is TRBD1 (5 bases). V was pared by 6 bases and J by 0 bases, with 8 bases between. This CDR3 is 13 amino acids long. The CDR3 region is CASRTGANYGYTF. DNA for the CDR3: TGTGCCAGCAGAACAGGAGCTAACTATGGCTACACCTTC.

The chain employs TRBV12-3 or TRBV12-4 and TRBJ1-2; TRBD1 matches 7 bases. This CDR3 has 14 amino acids. Trimming cost V 6 bases and J 4 bases; bases outside gene matches: 8. CDR3 bases: TGTGCCAGCAGGTCAGCTACAGGGGTCTATGGCTACACCTTC. It codes for CASRSATGVYGYTF.

In this sample, this clonotype is medium-sized (0.01 to 0.1%). The chain carries TRBV12-3 or TRBV12-4 and TRBJ1-2; D possibly corresponds to TRBD1 (5 bases). V lost 1 base and J lost 4, with 16 bases in between. This CDR3 region has 16 residues. The CDR3 DNA sequence: TGTGCCAGCAGTTTAGATACAAGGGGACCCAGCTATGGCTACACCTTC. Translation gives CASSLDTRGPSYGYTF.

This clonotype was picked up a small number of times. V gene TRBV12-3 or TRBV12-4 combines with J gene TRBJ1-2; 7 bases align to TRBD1. J lost 1 base, V lost 3 bases, and 5 bases had no gene match. The CDR3 length is 15 residues. The CDR3 sequence is CASSFGTEDNYGYTF. The CDR3 DNA reads as TGTGCCAGCAGTTTCGGGACAGAGGATAACTATGGCTACACCTTC.

By sample fraction, this clonotype is medium-sized (0.01 to 0.1%). This chain uses TRBV12-3 or TRBV12-4 with TRBJ1-2; D is unresolved. V gave up 5 bases and J gave up 4 bases, with 8 bases separating them. The CDR3 contains 12 residues. The CDR3 nucleotides are TGTGCCAGCAGTCGGGAGGGCTATGGCTACACCTTC. Its translation is CASSREGYGYTF.

This clonotype is medium-sized by share. The chain links TRBV12-3 or TRBV12-4 to TRBJ1-2; 9 bases line up with TRBD1. Unmatched junction bases numbered 7, after V lost 8 bases and J lost 3 bases. CDR3 length equals 14 residues. The CDR3 loop reads CASCRDRAHYGYTF. For the CDR3, the DNA is TGTGCCAGCTGCCGGGACAGGGCACACTATGGCTACACCTTC.

This clonotype ranks as large. This chain connects TRBV12-3 or TRBV12-4 to TRBJ1-2; TRBD1 matches at 7 bases. This CDR3 comprises 13 residues. Unmatched junction bases numbered 8, after V lost 5 bases and J lost 8 bases. The CDR3 spells CASSPTGREGYTF. The CDR3, as DNA: TGTGCCAGCAGTCCGACAGGGCGGGAGGGCTACACCTTC.

By proportion, this clonotype is large. The rearrangement links TRBV12-3 or TRBV12-4 to TRBJ1-2, with D unresolved. V was cut by 7 bases and J by 4 bases, with 13 bases left in between. The CDR3 runs 13 residues. The DNA for the CDR3 is TGTGCCAGCACCGGACGCCGTGGCTATGGCTACACCTTC. As protein: CASTGRRGYGYTF.

By sample share, this clonotype is medium-sized (0.01 to 0.1%). The chain joins TRBV12-3 or TRBV12-4 to TRBJ1-2; 7 nucleotides agree with TRBD1. The trim removed 6 bases at V and 0 bases at J, leaving 4 bases unmatched. The CDR3 length is 14 residues. Written as DNA, the CDR3 is TGTGCCAGCAGCCGAGGGACAGCTAACTATGGCTACACCTTC. Encoded protein: CASSRGTANYGYTF.

Judged by abundance, this clonotype is medium-sized (0.01 to 0.1%). The rearrangement joins TRBV12-3 or TRBV12-4 to TRBJ1-2; no reliable D call. V was shortened by 3 bases and J by 0 bases, with 8 bases between the two germline ends. The CDR3 consists of 14 residues. CDR3 in DNA: TGTGCCAGCAGTTTTAATCGCCCTAACTATGGCTACACCTTC. Its translation is CASSFNRPNYGYTF.

By frequency in the sample, this clonotype is large. The chain has TRBV12-3 or TRBV12-4 and TRBJ1-2; D possibly corresponds to TRBD1 (6 bases). The V end was cut by 1 base, the J end by 2 bases, with 8 bases between. The length of the CDR3 is 14 residues. The CDR3 reads CASSLGTENYGYTF. Here the CDR3 DNA reads TGTGCCAGCAGTTTAGGGACAGAGAACTATGGCTACACCTTC.

Judged by abundance, this clonotype is large. CDR3 in amino acids: CASSLGWGYTF. DNA for the CDR3: TGTGCCAGCAGTTTGGGTTGGGGCTACACCTTC. The chain has TRBV12-3 or TRBV12-4 and TRBJ1-2; D not certain. The ends were cut back, 3 bases at V and 8 bases at J, with 7 bases in the middle. The CDR3 covers 11 residues.

This clonotype is medium-sized (0.01 to 0.1%) by share. The chain uses TRBV12-3 or TRBV12-4 and TRBJ1-2; no definite D call. The CDR3 is 12 residues long. Trimming removed 6 bases at V and 2 bases at J, with 7 bases between. CDR3: CASSSTNYGYTF. CDR3 bases: TGTGCCAGCAGCTCAACCAACTATGGCTACACCTTC.

This clonotype is large within its sample. V is TRBV12-3 or TRBV12-4 and J is TRBJ1-2; 7 bases are a match to TRBD1. Trimming took 7 bases from V and 5 from J; bases not matched to a gene: 7. The CDR3 length is 13 residues. The CDR3 reads CASTRGTVYGYTF. The CDR3 nucleotides are TGTGCCAGCACTCGCGGGACAGTTTATGGCTACACCTTC.

This clonotype rates as medium-sized. This chain links TRBV12-3 or TRBV12-4 with TRBJ1-2; a weak D match, TRBD1 (5 bases). Trimming removed 3 bases from V and 3 bases from J, with 17 bases in between. CDR3 length: 16 residues. The CDR3: CASSFSQGGSHYGYTF. CDR3 nucleotide sequence: TGTGCCAGCAGTTTCAGTCAGGGTGGATCCCACTATGGCTACACCTTC.

By frequency in the sample, this clonotype is large. The V gene is TRBV12-3 or TRBV12-4, the J gene TRBJ1-2, with D possibly TRBD1 on 5 matching bases. V was shortened by 5 bases and J by 7 bases, with 11 bases between the two germline ends. CDR3 length equals 12 residues. The CDR3 nucleotides are TGTGCCAGCAGTCCGGCAGGGACTGGCTACACCTTC. Translated: CASSPAGTGYTF.